This note documents a single T cell receptor beta chain sequence. The antigen remains undetermined. Being one base from a much bigger clone, this may be a read error. RNA transcripts yielded amplified TCR beta CDR3 regions. Primed by the HTBI set, a first-round RT-PCR was run on the TCR CDR3. TCRdb used MiXCR to reprocess the multiplex PCR reads, holding one entry per CDR3 protein. The table includes 650,000 to 800,000 distinct CDR3 sequences, nearly 45% detected once. Uncontrolled infection, other autoimmune disease, pregnancy or lactation barred patients from enrollment. Diagnoses used clinical symptoms, serum thyroxine and TRAb, thyroid ultrasound and orbital computed tomography. The data were taken from a study of T cells in Graves' hyperthyroidism and ophthalmopathy. General study points: With a median lead of approximately 6.4 months before onset, the model predicted ophthalmopathy. Among clonotypes expanded in thyroid above 0.001, most were also found in blood.

This CDR3 is 13 amino acids long. Looked up from germline, CDR1 is SGHTA and CDR2 is FQGNSA. This sequence joins TRBV7-2 and TRBJ1-1; a weak D match, TRBD1 (6 bases). Sequences were obtained from peripheral blood or thyroid tissue (not recorded which). This clonotype was obtained from an adult man with Graves' disease, either hyperthyroidism or ophthalmopathy (not recorded which). This chain's CDR3 is CAGSSTGLTEAFF. CDR3 DNA: TGTGCCGGCAGCTCGACAGGCTTAACTGAAGCTTTCTTT.